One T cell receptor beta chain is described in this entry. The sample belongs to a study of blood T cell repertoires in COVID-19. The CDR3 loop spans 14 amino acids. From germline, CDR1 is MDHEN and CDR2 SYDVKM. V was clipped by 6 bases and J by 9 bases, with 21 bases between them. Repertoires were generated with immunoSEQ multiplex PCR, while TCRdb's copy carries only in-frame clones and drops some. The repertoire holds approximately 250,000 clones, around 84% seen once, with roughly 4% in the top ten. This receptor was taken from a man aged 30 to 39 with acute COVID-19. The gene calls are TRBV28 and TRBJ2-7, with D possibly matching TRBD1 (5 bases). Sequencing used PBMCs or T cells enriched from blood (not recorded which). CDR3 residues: CASSPPGHLSRQYV. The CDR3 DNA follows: TGTGCCAGCAGCCCACCCGGACACCTATCACGGCAGTACGTC.